A selection of T cell receptor beta chains follows, all from one sample in a study of type 1 and type 2 diabetes patients. MiXCR was run by TCRdb on the multiplex PCR reads, yielding one entry per CDR3 protein. The sample shows 250,000 to 300,000 distinct CDR3 sequences, more than 40% of them seen only once. Specimen: peripheral blood mononuclear cells (PBMCs). Receptor source: a young man with type 2 diabetes. Both conserved end residues are part of each CDR3. A D gene is named only where the DNA matches it firmly. Not every row has a clone size; where given, it reads once, few, many or a size class.

>TRBJ1-2|NA|TRBV10-1|14|few
TGCGCCAGCAGGACGGAGGGTCTGATCTATGGCTACACCTTC
CASRTEGLIYGYTF
>TRBJ2-1|NA|TRBV7-9|15|NA
TGTGCCAGCAGCTTTTCCGGGACATCTTACAATGAGCAGTTCTTC
CASSFSGTSYNEQFF
>TRBJ2-1|NA|TRBV19|12|NA
TGTGCCAGTAGGACAGGCGGCAGCGAGCAGTTCTTC
CASRTGGSEQFF
>TRBJ2-5|NA|TRBV5-1|13|NA
TGCGCCAGCAGCTTGGGGGCCTCCCCAGAGCAGTACTTC
CASSLGASPEQYF
>TRBJ2-1|TRBD1|TRBV25-1|13|few
TGTGCCAGCAATCCGGGACAGGGTGGAGAGCAGTTCTTC
CASNPGQGGEQFF
>TRBJ2-2|NA|TRBV19|16|NA
TGTGCCAGCTCTCCATCGAAGGGGACGGGCACCGGGGAGCTGTTTTTT
CASSPSKGTGTGELFF
>TRBJ2-5|NA|TRBV6-1|14|NA
TGTGCCAGCAGTCCCGAGACAGCACAAGAGACCCAGTACTTC
CASSPETAQETQYF
>TRBJ2-1|NA|TRBV5-5|14|NA
TGTGCCAGCAGCTTGTTAGTTACCTACAATGAGCAGTTCTTC
CASSLLVTYNEQFF
>TRBJ1-1|NA|TRBV10-2|12|many
TGCGCCAGCAGTGATGGACTGGGCGAAGCTTTCTTT
CASSDGLGEAFF
>TRBJ2-2|NA|TRBV9|16|NA
TGTGCCAGCAGCGTGGGAAGAGGGATGAACACCGGGGAGCTGTTTTTT
CASSVGRGMNTGELFF
>TRBJ2-1|TRBD2|TRBV29-1|12|few
TGCAGCGTTGTCAGCGGGAGGAATGAGCAGTTCTTC
CSVVSGRNEQFF
>TRBJ2-7|NA|TRBV27|15|NA
TGTGCCAGCAGTTTATCCGGGGCGGGGTATGGCGAGCAGTACTTC
CASSLSGAGYGEQYF
>TRBJ1-4|NA|TRBV12-3/TRBV12-4|16|NA
TGTGCCAGCAGCTACGCTGGACTTAAGGGAAATGAAAAACTGTTTTTT
CASSYAGLKGNEKLFF
>TRBJ1-2|NA|TRBV5-1|14|few
TGCGCCAGCAGCTTGGCCGGGGGGGTTTATGGCTACACCTTC
CASSLAGGVYGYTF
>TRBJ1-2|NA|TRBV25-1|15|NA
TGTGCCAGCAGTGATGTCAGGGGTGCTAACTATGGCTACACCTTC
CASSDVRGANYGYTF
>TRBJ1-1|NA|TRBV12-3/TRBV12-4|15|NA
TGTGCCAGCACCATTCACCGGGAGGGATGGACTGAAGCTTTCTTT
CASTIHREGWTEAFF
>TRBJ2-5|TRBD1|TRBV20-1|13|NA
TGCAGTGCGCCGGGACAGGGTCATGGAACCCAGTACTTC
CSAPGQGHGTQYF
>TRBJ2-6|NA|TRBV9|17|NA
TGTGCCAGCAGCCCCGGACGGATTACCTCTGGGGCCAACGTCCTGACTTTC
CASSPGRITSGANVLTF
>TRBJ2-7|NA|TRBV27|13|NA
TGTGCCAGCAACCCTGGGATAACCTACGAGCAGTACTTC
CASNPGITYEQYF
>TRBJ1-5|NA|TRBV7-8|15|few
TGTGCCAGCAGCTTCGACAGGATGAGCAATCAGCCCCAGCATTTT
CASSFDRMSNQPQHF
>TRBJ2-5|NA|TRBV7-2|15|NA
TGTGCCAGCAGCTTAGGAGGTCGCGGAGAGGAGACCCAGTACTTC
CASSLGGRGEETQYF
>TRBJ2-7|NA|TRBV6-6|13|NA
TGTGCCAGTAGGAGGGACTCCTCCTACGAGCAGTACTTC
CASRRDSSYEQYF
>TRBJ2-1|NA|TRBV24-1|12|few
TGTGCCACGGTAGGGACCTACAATGAGCAGTTCTTC
CATVGTYNEQFF
>TRBJ2-2|NA|TRBV19|14|NA
TGTGCCAGTGGCACGGGGCTTGAAACCGGGGAGCTGTTTTTT
CASGTGLETGELFF